One and the same sample provided the 6 T cell receptor beta chains below, sequenced in a study of CD4 T cells in relation to SARS-CoV-2 and coronaviruses. TCRdb's copy holds only in-frame clones and misses some; the assay was immunoSEQ multiplex PCR. The table includes roughly 30,000 clones, more than 60% detected once. Antigen specificity for these receptors is unknown. Sequenced: memory CD4+ T cells from PBMCs, cultured in vitro. All receptors come from an adult with COVID-19.

The genes are TRBV5-1 and TRBJ2-7, with D maybe TRBD2 (6 bases). The V end was cut by 0 bases, the J end by 6 bases, with 28 bases between. This CDR3 has 19 residues. The germline V gene encodes CDR1 SGHRS and CDR2 YFSETQ. In nucleotides, the CDR3 is TGCGCCAGCAGCTTGGGCGATCCGCCACTAGGACTAACACCCGCCGAGCAGTACTTC. It codes for CASSLGDPPLGLTPAEQYF.

The rearrangement joins TRBV5-1 to TRBJ2-3; 13 nucleotides align to TRBD2. CDR1 and CDR2 from the germline V gene are SGHRS and YFSETQ. This CDR3 is built from 15 residues. Trimming at V came to 4 bases and at J to 3 bases, leaving 2 bases not matched to a gene. CDR3 amino acids: CASSPLAGGTDTQYF. The CDR3 DNA reads TGCGCCAGCAGCCCACTAGCGGGAGGGACAGATACGCAGTATTTT.

The V and J genes are TRBV19 and TRBJ2-6; the D call may be TRBD1 or TRBD2 (6 bases each). V was trimmed by 4 bases and J by 6 bases, leaving 10 bases between them. This CDR3 has 14 amino acids. The germline V gene encodes CDR1 LNHDA and CDR2 SQIVND (reference sequence). The CDR3 coding sequence is TGTGCCAGTAGTAACGGGGGCTCGGCCAACGTCCTGACTTTC. It codes for CASSNGGSANVLTF.

CDR3 DNA: TGTGCCAGTAGTACCCGTCTAACAGGGATTCAGCCCCAGCATTTT. It encodes CASSTRLTGIQPQHF. This sequence joins TRBV19 and TRBJ1-5; tentatively, D is TRBD1 (6 bases). Germline loops: CDR1 LNHDA, CDR2 SQIVND (reference sequence). V was pared by 4 bases and J by 6 bases, with 16 bases between. The CDR3 consists of 15 residues.

This chain connects TRBV28 to TRBJ2-5; 12 bases are shared with TRBD2. V lost 6 bases to trimming and J lost 2 bases; unmatched junction nucleotides: 10. This CDR3 is built from 17 residues. The germline V gene has CDR1 MDHEN and CDR2 SYDVKM. The DNA of the CDR3 is TGTGCCAGCAGCTCCTACGGACTAGCGGGAATTCAAGAGACCCAGTACTTC. Protein sequence: CASSSYGLAGIQETQYF.

The V and J genes are TRBV7-8 and TRBJ1-4, with unresolved D. CDR1 is SGHVS, CDR2 FQNEAQ, per germline. The CDR3 is 15 residues long. Trimming pared 5 bases from V and 7 bases from J, leaving 17 bases between. CDR3 bases: TGTGCCAGCAGCCTAGGGTTAAGGACCGGTGAAAAACTGTTTTTT. Translation gives CASSLGLRTGEKLFF. The full variable domain, its missing parts supplied by reference TRBV7-8 and TRBJ1-4, is GAGVSQSPRYKVAKRGQDVALRCDPISGHVSLFWYQQALGQGPEFLTYFQNEAQLDKSGLPSDRFFAERPEGSVSTLKIQRTQQEDSAVYLCASSLGLRTGEKLFFGSGTQLSVL.